This TCR beta chain was profiled in a study of molecular identifiers for immune sequencing clone quantification. The CDR3 has 15 amino acids. The germline CDR1 and CDR2 sequences are MNHEY and SVGEGT. V gave up 4 bases and J gave up 3 bases; unmatched junction bases: 4. On this clonotype itself: Since a much larger clone is just one base distant, this may be a read error.

TCRdb passed the PCR reads through MiXCR, listing each CDR3 protein once. The sample records around 460,000 distinct CDR3 sequences, about a fifth being singletons. The sorting of naive CD8 T cells used the CD8+CD4-CCR7+CD45RA+ phenotype. The sequence was obtained from a human donor in good health. Some libraries in this study had Jurkat cell RNA spiked in. Sequenced material: naive CD8+ T cells from blood, with Jurkat cell RNA spiked in. The subset is: FACS-sorted CD8+CD4-CCR7+CD45RA+ naive T cells. The rearrangement links TRBV6-2 or TRBV6-3 to TRBJ2-2; 8 bases map to TRBD1. The chain's CDR3 is CASSCGTGYTGELFF. In nucleotides, the CDR3 is TGTGCCAGCAGTTGCGGGACAGGTTACACCGGGGAGCTGTTTTTT.